Each of the 20 T cell receptor beta chains below was sequenced from the same sample in a study of blood T cell repertoires in COVID-19. Clones were sequenced by immunoSEQ multiplex PCR, and TCRdb holds only the in-frame ones, with some missing. The sample yields roughly 66,000 clones, 82% seen once. Sequences were obtained from peripheral blood. The source of these receptors is a man aged 55 to 69 with acute or convalescent COVID-19.

The chain couples TRBV19 to TRBJ1-2, with 9 bases aligning to TRBD1. Germline V gives CDR1 LNHDA, CDR2 SQIVND (reference sequence). V lost 5 bases, J lost 1 base, and 8 bases stayed unmatched. CDR3 length: 16 amino acids. Written as DNA, the CDR3 is TGTGCCAGTAGTGGGACAGGGACCGCCCATAACTATGGCTACACCTTC. Amino acid sequence: CASSGTGTAHNYGYTF.

The chain carries TRBV6-1 and TRBJ1-1, with 9 bases lining up with TRBD1. V trimming: 2 bases; J trimming: 0 bases; junction bases outside the gene matches: 4. CDR3 length: 16 amino acids. CDR1 and CDR2 (germline): MNHNS, SASEGT. The CDR3 reads CASSEPTGGMNTEAFF. CDR3 nucleotides: TGTGCCAGCAGTGAACCGACAGGGGGGATGAACACTGAAGCTTTCTTT.

The rearrangement uses TRBV5-1 and TRBJ1-6; possible D gene TRBD1, 6 bases. Germline V gene sequence: CDR1 SGHRS, CDR2 YFSETQ. CDR3 size: 15 residues. V was trimmed by 4 bases and J by 5 bases, leaving 13 bases between them. This CDR3 is CASSPFGQNNSPLHF. The CDR3 coding sequence is TGCGCCAGCAGCCCCTTCGGACAGAATAATTCACCCCTCCACTTT.

V and J are TRBV10-2 and TRBJ2-2; D unresolved. The CDR3 spans 14 residues. Trimming removed 6 bases at V and 2 bases at J, with 10 bases between. Germline loops: CDR1 WSHSY, CDR2 SAAADI. The CDR3, as DNA: TGCGCCAGCAGCCTTTACCTAAACACCGGGGAGCTGTTTTTT. Protein: CASSLYLNTGELFF.

V and J are TRBV12-5 and TRBJ1-5; 8 positions match TRBD1. CDR3 length: 14 amino acids. V trimming: 6 bases; J trimming: 2 bases; junction bases outside the gene matches: 3. Germline lookup yields CDR1 LGHNT and CDR2 FRNRAP. The CDR3 loop is CASGPGGGNQPQHF. Here the CDR3 DNA reads TGTGCTAGTGGCCCAGGGGGCGGCAATCAGCCCCAGCATTTT.

The chain combines TRBV2 with TRBJ2-1; TRBD2 agrees at 10 bases. J gave up 3 bases and V 5 bases, and 4 bases lay outside the gene matches. Germline CDR1 is SNHLY and CDR2 is FYNNEI. The CDR3 extends over 15 amino acids. The CDR3 region is CASSPLAGYYNEQFF. In nucleotides, the CDR3 is TGTGCCAGCAGTCCACTAGCGGGGTACTACAATGAGCAGTTCTTC.

This clone has only one observation. The V call is TRBV29-1, the J call TRBJ1-2, with no clear D. Germline CDR1 is SQVTM and CDR2 is ANQGSEA. This CDR3 is 12 amino acids long. The ends were cut back, 2 bases at V and 1 base at J, with 5 bases in the middle. The CDR3: CSVERSNYGYTF. The DNA of the CDR3 is TGCAGCGTTGAACGCAGTAACTATGGCTACACCTTC.

The chain links TRBV6-5 to TRBJ2-1, with 7 bases aligning to TRBD1. CDR3 size: 15 residues. CDR1 is MNHEY and CDR2 is SVGAGI in the germline V gene. V dropped 6 bases and J dropped 0; count of bases not matched to a gene: 5. CDR3: CASSHPGGSYNEQFF. The CDR3 DNA reads TGTGCCAGCAGCCATCCAGGGGGCTCCTACAATGAGCAGTTCTTC.

The chain joins TRBV9 to TRBJ1-2, with D unclear. The CDR3 has 12 amino acids. The germline gives CDR1 SGDLS, CDR2 YYNGEE. The V end lost 6 bases, the J end lost 6 bases, and 12 bases lay between the germline ends. CDR3 region: CASNIQANGYTF. The CDR3 coding sequence is TGTGCCAGCAACATCCAGGCCAATGGCTACACCTTC.

The chain couples TRBV6-5 to TRBJ1-5; a weak D match, TRBD1 (6 bases). V gave up 6 bases and J gave up 4 bases, with 16 bases separating them. This CDR3 has 15 residues. Germline loops: CDR1 MNHEY, CDR2 SVGAGI. CDR3 nucleotides: TGTGCCAGCAGGACAGCCCCGGGACAAAATCAGCCCCAGCATTTT. It is translated as CASRTAPGQNQPQHF.

The CDR3 spells CSVEPSSGGTSTDTQYF. CDR3 coding DNA: TGCAGCGTTGAACCGTCTAGCGGGGGGACTAGCACAGATACGCAGTATTTT. The chain recombines TRBV29-1 with TRBJ2-3, with 11 bases identical to TRBD2. V lost 2 bases and J lost 0; bases outside the gene matches: 7. Germline CDR1 SQVTM, CDR2 ANQGSEA. The CDR3 sequence is 17 residues long.

This sequence joins TRBV2 and TRBJ1-2, with D tentatively TRBD1 (5 bases). The CDR3 is 12 residues long. Germline assignment: CDR1 SNHLY and CDR2 FYNNEI. Between the trimmed V and J ends, which lost 7 bases and 4 bases, there was a span of 10 bases. The CDR3 here is CASTAGPYGYTF. CDR3 sequence (DNA): TGTGCCAGCACGGCAGGGCCCTATGGCTACACCTTC.

The chain links TRBV18 to TRBJ2-2; 12 bases map to TRBD2. J lost 0 bases, V lost 3 bases, and 5 bases had no gene match. The CDR3 length is 18 residues. Germline lookup yields CDR1 KGHSH and CDR2 LQKENI. In DNA, the CDR3 is TGTGCCAGCTCACCCCAAACTAGCGGGGGGTCGAACACCGGGGAGCTGTTTTTT. It codes for CASSPQTSGGSNTGELFF.

This chain links TRBV6-5 with TRBJ1-1; D possibly corresponds to TRBD1 (6 bases). Germline V gives CDR1 MNHEY, CDR2 SVGAGI. The CDR3 consists of 16 residues. Trimming removed 1 base from V and 5 bases from J, with 17 bases in between. The CDR3 bases are TGTGCCAGCAGTTACTTCAAGACAGGCCTGGGGACTGAAGCTTTCTTT. Translation: CASSYFKTGLGTEAFF.

The V and J genes are TRBV9 and TRBJ2-1; no clear D gene. This CDR3 region has 14 residues. Per the germline V gene, CDR1 is SGDLS and CDR2 is YYNGEE. Trimming removed 2 bases at V and 5 bases at J, with 11 bases between. The CDR3 nucleotides are TGTGCCAGCAGCGTTCTAGAGCCAAACAATGAGCAGTTCTTC. Translated: CASSVLEPNNEQFF.

The rearrangement joins TRBV7-2 to TRBJ2-1; TRBD2 agrees at 9 bases. Trimming removed 7 bases from V and 2 bases from J; junction bases left unmatched: 9. Germline loops: CDR1 SGHTA, CDR2 FQGNSA. CDR3 size: 16 residues. CDR3 nucleotides: TGTGCCAGCACCGACCCCGGCGGGGGGGCCTACAATGAGCAGTTCTTC. Translating it yields CASTDPGGGAYNEQFF. Full variable domain (remainder filled in from reference TRBV7-2 and TRBJ2-1): GAGVSQSPSNKVTEKGKDVELRCDPISGHTALYWYRQSLGQGLEFLIYFQGNSAPDKSGLPSDRFSAERTGGSVSTLTIQRTQQEDSAVYLCASTDPGGGAYNEQFFGPGTRLTVL.

The V call is TRBV5-1, the J call TRBJ2-1; 8 bases line up with TRBD1. The V gene end was trimmed by 1 base and the J gene end by 5 bases; junction bases not matched to a gene: 5. Germline V gene data show CDR1 as SGHRS and CDR2 as YFSETQ. The CDR3 runs to 15 residues. DNA of the CDR3: TGCGCCAGCAGCTTGAGTACAGGGGGTAACAATGAGCAGTTCTTC. Protein sequence: CASSLSTGGNNEQFF. The full variable domain, with the rest looked up from reference TRBV5-1 and TRBJ2-1, is KAGVTQTPRYLIKTRGQQVTLSCSPISGHRSVSWYQQTPGQGLQFLFEYFSETQRNKGNFPGRFSGRQFSNSRSEMNVSTLELGDSALYLCASSLSTGGNNEQFFGPGTRLTVL.

The chain couples TRBV12-5 to TRBJ2-4; the match to TRBD1 covers 10 bases. After removal of 3 bases from V and 0 bases from J, the junction contained 5 bases not matched to a gene. The CDR3 contains 17 residues. CDR1 and CDR2 (germline): LGHNT, FRNRAP. This CDR3 is CASGLDGQGGAKNIQYF. CDR3 sequence (DNA): TGTGCTAGTGGTTTAGACGGACAGGGGGGAGCCAAAAACATTCAGTACTTC.

The chain carries TRBV7-2 and TRBJ1-2; D is undetermined. Looked up from germline, CDR1 is SGHTA and CDR2 is FQGNSA. V lost 1 base and J 2 bases, leaving 8 bases between the germline ends. This CDR3 has 14 residues. In DNA, the CDR3 is TGTGCCAGCAGCTTAGACAACAGAAACTATGGCTACACCTTC. Protein sequence: CASSLDNRNYGYTF.

The genes are TRBV7-8 and TRBJ2-7, with D perhaps TRBD2 (6 bases). Germline V gene lookup returns CDR1 SGHVS and CDR2 FQNEAQ. The V end lost 2 bases, the J end lost 3 bases, and 17 bases lay between the germline ends. This CDR3 comprises 16 residues. CDR3 sequence: CASSLFHRGSGYEQYF. Written as DNA, the CDR3 is TGTGCCAGCAGCTTATTTCATCGAGGTAGCGGCTACGAGCAGTACTTC.